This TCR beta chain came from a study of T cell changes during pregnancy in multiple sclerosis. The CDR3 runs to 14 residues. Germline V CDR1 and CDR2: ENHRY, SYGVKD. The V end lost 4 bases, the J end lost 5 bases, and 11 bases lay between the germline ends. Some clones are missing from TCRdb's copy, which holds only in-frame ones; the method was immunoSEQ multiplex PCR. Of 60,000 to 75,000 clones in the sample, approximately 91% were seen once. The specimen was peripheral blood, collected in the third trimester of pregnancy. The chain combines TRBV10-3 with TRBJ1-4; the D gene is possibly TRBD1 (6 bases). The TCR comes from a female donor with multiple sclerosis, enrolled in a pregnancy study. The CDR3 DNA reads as TGTGCCATCAGTGGGGACACCCTGAATGAAAAACTGTTTTTT. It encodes CAISGDTLNEKLFF.